This T cell receptor (beta chain) came from a study of T cell changes during pregnancy in multiple sclerosis. Sequencing used immunoSEQ multiplex PCR; TCRdb keeps in-frame clones, though not all of them. There are roughly 54,000 clones in the sample; 92% occur only once, and approximately 0.6% lies in the top ten. The CDR3 is made up of 16 amino acids. V was pared by 0 bases and J by 1 base, with 11 bases between. Germline loops: CDR1 WSHSY, CDR2 SAAADI. This receptor was taken from a female donor with multiple sclerosis, enrolled in a pregnancy study. The chain carries TRBV10-2 and TRBJ2-3; weak D call: TRBD1 (7 bases). The sample here was CD4+ T cells from peripheral blood mononuclear cells, taken after pregnancy. The CDR3 bases are TGCGCCAGCAGTGAGTCGACTAGGGGGCGCACAGATACGCAGTATTTT. It codes for CASSESTRGRTDTQYF.